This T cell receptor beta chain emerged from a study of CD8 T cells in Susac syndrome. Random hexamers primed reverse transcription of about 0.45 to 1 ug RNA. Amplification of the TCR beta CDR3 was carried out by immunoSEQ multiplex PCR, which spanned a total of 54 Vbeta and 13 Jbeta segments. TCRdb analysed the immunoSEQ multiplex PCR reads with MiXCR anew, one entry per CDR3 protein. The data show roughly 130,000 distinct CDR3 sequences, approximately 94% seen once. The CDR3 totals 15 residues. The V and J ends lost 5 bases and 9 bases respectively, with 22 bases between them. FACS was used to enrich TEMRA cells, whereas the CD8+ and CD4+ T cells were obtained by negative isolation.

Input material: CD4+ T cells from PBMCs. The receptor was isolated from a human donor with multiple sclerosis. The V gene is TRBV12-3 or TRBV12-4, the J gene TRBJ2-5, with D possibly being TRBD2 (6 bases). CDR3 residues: CASSAGSEGSGAQYF. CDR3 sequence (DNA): TGTGCCAGCAGTGCGGGGTCAGAAGGTTCGGGGGCCCAGTACTTC.